The 14 T cell receptor beta chains listed next were all sequenced from one sample in a study of T cells in localized non-small cell lung cancer. Generated by immunoSEQ multiplex PCR, the TCRdb table keeps only in-frame clones and is missing some. The sample lists over 25,000 clones; over 80% were seen once. The sequences come from PBMCs, collected before any cancer treatment. Receptors were obtained from a man aged 40-75 years with stage II lung adenocarcinoma.

The rearrangement uses TRBV7-8 and TRBJ1-2, with a possible D match to TRBD1 (5 bases). The CDR3 has 14 residues. The V end was cut by 0 bases, the J end by 8 bases, with 13 bases between. Germline CDR1 SGHVS, CDR2 FQNEAQ. The CDR3 DNA is TGTGCCAGCAGCTTAGCTGGGTCAGGGCTGGGCTACACCTTC. Its translation is CASSLAGSGLGYTF. Filled out from reference TRBV7-8 and TRBJ1-2, the complete variable domain reads GAGVSQSPRYKVAKRGQDVALRCDPISGHVSLFWYQQALGQGPEFLTYFQNEAQLDKSGLPSDRFFAERPEGSVSTLKIQRTQQEDSAVYLCASSLAGSGLGYTFGSGTRLTVV.

V usage is TRBV18 and J usage is TRBJ2-5, with 12 bases lining up with TRBD2. V lost 1 base, J lost 4 bases, and 1 base stayed unmatched. This CDR3 contains 15 residues. Germline CDR1 and CDR2: KGHSH and LQKENI. CDR3 loop: CASSPRGLAGETQYF. As DNA, the CDR3 is TGTGCCAGCTCACCACGGGGACTAGCGGGAGAGACCCAGTACTTC. Complete variable domain (other parts from reference TRBV18 and TRBJ2-5): NAGVMQNPRHLVRRRGQEARLRCSPMKGHSHVYWYRQLPEEGLKFMVYLQKENIIDESGMPKERFSAEFPKEGPSILRIQQVVRGDSAAYFCASSPRGLAGETQYFGPGTRLLVL.

The J gene is TRBJ1-5, the V gene TRBV29-1; D not certain. The CDR3 covers 13 residues. Germline V gene sequence: CDR1 SQVTM, CDR2 ANQGSEA. Deletions cut 5 bases from V and 3 bases from J, with 11 bases between. The DNA for the CDR3 is TGCAGCGTTTCTTTGGGAACCAATCAGCCCCAGCATTTT. Encoded protein: CSVSLGTNQPQHF.

The gene calls are TRBV19 and TRBJ2-3, with a weak D call TRBD2 (7 bases). This CDR3 comprises 14 residues. V was clipped by 8 bases and J by 2 bases, with 14 bases between them. The germline gives CDR1 LNHDA, CDR2 SQIVND (reference sequence). The CDR3 loop reads CASRTGGTTDTQYF. CDR3 nucleotides: TGTGCCAGTCGAACGGGGGGCACCACAGATACGCAGTATTTT.

The CDR3 sequence is CASSFLAGDHTQYF. The CDR3 DNA reads TGTGCCAGCAGCTTTCTAGCGGGAGACCATACGCAGTATTTT. The rearrangement uses TRBV7-9 and TRBJ2-3, with 10 bases that match TRBD2. The trim removed 3 bases at V and 7 bases at J, leaving 4 bases unmatched. Germline lookup yields CDR1 SEHNR and CDR2 FQNEAQ (reference sequence). This CDR3 contains 14 residues.

The chain uses TRBV7-9 and TRBJ2-1; perhaps TRBD1 as D (6 bases). Deletions cut 5 bases from V and 7 bases from J, with 15 bases between. This CDR3 has 14 amino acids. From germline, CDR1 is SEHNR and CDR2 FQNEAQ (reference sequence). The CDR3 nucleotides are TGTGCCAGCAGCCTTGACCAGGGGCTAAATGAGCAGTTCTTC. Encoded protein: CASSLDQGLNEQFF.

This clone was seen only once. The chain employs TRBV7-6 and TRBJ2-5, with TRBD2 identical over 10 bases. The CDR3 covers 17 residues. Trimming cost V 5 bases and J 0 bases; bases outside gene matches: 9. Germline V lookup: CDR1 SGHVS, CDR2 FNYEAQ. The CDR3, as DNA: TGTGCCAGCAGCAGGACTAGCGGAGGGGGGTACCAAGAGACCCAGTACTTC. Translating gives CASSRTSGGGYQETQYF.

The gene calls are TRBV7-2 and TRBJ2-1, with TRBD2 as a possible D gene (6 bases). The CDR3 is 15 amino acids. Germline values: CDR1 SGHTA, CDR2 FQGNSA. Trimming removed 5 bases from V and 6 bases from J, with 17 bases in between. The CDR3 loop reads CASSIRDSERNEQFF. CDR3 in DNA: TGTGCCAGCAGCATCCGGGACTCAGAGCGCAATGAGCAGTTCTTC.

The chain links TRBV30 to TRBJ2-2; D is tentatively TRBD1 or TRBD2 (5 bases each). Germline values: CDR1 GTSNPN, CDR2 SVGIG (reference sequence). The ends were cut back, 0 bases at V and 2 bases at J, with 13 bases in the middle. The CDR3 contains 16 residues. CDR3 amino acids: CAWSVQRGSNTGELFF. The CDR3, as DNA: TGTGCCTGGAGTGTACAGAGGGGATCTAACACCGGGGAGCTGTTTTTT.

The CDR3 sequence is CASSVGPTYEQYF. For the CDR3, the DNA is TGTGCCAGCAGCGTGGGGCCAACCTACGAGCAGTACTTC. The rearrangement uses TRBV9 and TRBJ2-7; tentatively, D is TRBD1 (5 bases). The CDR3 extends over 13 amino acids. V dropped 2 bases and J dropped 2 bases, with 8 bases sitting between them. Germline-derived CDR1 and CDR2 are SGDLS and YYNGEE.

The genes are TRBV27 and TRBJ1-2; D is perhaps TRBD1 (6 bases). The CDR3 loop spans 13 amino acids. Deletions cut 6 bases from V and 4 bases from J, with 12 bases between. Germline V lookup: CDR1 MNHEY, CDR2 SMNVEV (reference sequence). The CDR3 DNA sequence: TGTGCCAGCAGCAAGGACAGAGTCTATGGCTACACCTTC. Protein product: CASSKDRVYGYTF.

The gene calls are TRBV5-6 and TRBJ1-2; TRBD1 might be the D (5 bases). CDR1 SGHDT and CDR2 YYEEEE come from the germline V gene. CDR3 length equals 14 residues. The ends were cut back, 0 bases at V and 1 base at J, with 7 bases in the middle. The CDR3 loop reads CASSLGQNNYGYTF. The CDR3 nucleotides are TGTGCCAGCAGCTTGGGACAGAATAACTATGGCTACACCTTC.

V usage is TRBV21-1 and J usage is TRBJ1-1. TRBV21-1 is given as a pseudogene. This CDR3 region has 16 residues. CDR3 sequence: CASSPGLRQQNTEAFF. In DNA form, the CDR3 reads TGTGCCAGCAGCCCCGGCCTTCGTCAACAGAACACTGAAGCTTTCTTT.

The chain is built from TRBV6-6 and TRBJ1-2, with unresolved D. The CDR3 sequence is 12 residues long. Trimming left V 6 bases short and J 8 bases short, with 13 bases between. From germline, CDR1 is MNHNY and CDR2 SVGAGI (reference sequence). In DNA form, the CDR3 reads TGTGCCAGCAGGGACGGGCTTTGGGGCTACACCTTC. This codes for CASRDGLWGYTF.